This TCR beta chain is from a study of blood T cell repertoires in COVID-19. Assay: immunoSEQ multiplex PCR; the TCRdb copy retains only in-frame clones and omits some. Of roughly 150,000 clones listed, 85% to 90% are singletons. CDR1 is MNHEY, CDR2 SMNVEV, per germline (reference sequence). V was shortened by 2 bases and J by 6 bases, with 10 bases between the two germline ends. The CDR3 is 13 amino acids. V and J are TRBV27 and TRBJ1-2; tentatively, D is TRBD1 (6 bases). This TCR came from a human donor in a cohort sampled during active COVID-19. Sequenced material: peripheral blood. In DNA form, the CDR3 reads TGTGCCAGCAGTTTAACAGGGTCCCATGGCTACACCTTC. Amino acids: CASSLTGSHGYTF.